This T cell receptor beta chain was observed in a study of radiation and T cells in renal cell carcinoma. Time point in this sample: blood 4 weeks post-SBRT, at nephrectomy. Treatment described: 15 Gy SBRT to primary tumor, nephrectomy 4 weeks later. V shed 5 bases, J shed 4 bases, and the junction held 16 bases outside the gene matches. The CDR3 runs to 19 residues. Germline V lookup: CDR1 SGHTA, CDR2 FQGNSA. Measured with immunoSEQ multiplex PCR; TCRdb has only the in-frame clones, and not every one. The repertoire has about 78,000 clones, 80% to 90% of them found once; the top ten carry more than 5.5%.

The sequences come from blood, collected from a patient whose treatment included radiotherapy and nephrectomy. The gene calls are TRBV7-2 and TRBJ1-6; 8 positions agree with TRBD1. This receptor was identified in a woman between 65 and 79 years old with renal cell carcinoma. The CDR3 nucleotides read TGTGCCAGCAGCGGACCCAGGGGGCGGAATCTTCCTTATAATTCACCCCTCCACTTT. Its translation: CASSGPRGRNLPYNSPLHF.